The 32 T cell receptor beta chains reported below all come from one sample, sequenced in a study of CD8 T cells in ankylosing spondylitis. TCRdb ran MiXCR on the 5' RACE reads and lists one entry per CDR3 protein. The repertoire holds 100,000 or so distinct CDR3 sequences, with nearly 25% as singletons. Sequenced: synovial fluid, either unsorted or a sorted T cell fraction (not recorded which). The receptor set was obtained from a male donor with ankylosing spondylitis.

V and J are TRBV12-3 or TRBV12-4 and TRBJ2-7, with TRBD1 matching 7 bases. Losses at the gene ends were 5 bases for V and 2 bases for J; bases not matched to a gene: 9. The CDR3 runs to 15 residues. Here the CDR3 DNA reads TGTGCCAGCAGTACCAGAGGACAGGTAGCCTACGAGCAGTACTTC. It codes for CASSTRGQVAYEQYF.

This clonotype was seen more than once but under ten times. The chain employs TRBV25-1 and TRBJ2-1; 14 positions agree with TRBD2. The CDR3 has 15 residues. With 7 bases clipped from V and 4 bases from J, the junction kept 3 bases outside the gene matches. The germline CDR1 and CDR2 sequences are MGHDK and SYGVNS. The CDR3 region has the DNA TGTGCCAGCACCGGGACTAGCGGGAGTTACAATGAGCAGTTCTTC. Its translation: CASTGTSGSYNEQFF.

There are a few counts of this clonotype. The chain uses TRBV7-9 and TRBJ2-1; 11 bases align to TRBD2. The CDR3 loop spans 15 amino acids. Trimming removed 3 bases from V and 6 bases from J; junction bases left unmatched: 4. Per the germline V gene, CDR1 is SEHNR and CDR2 is FQNEAQ (reference sequence). Written as DNA, the CDR3 is TGTGCCAGCAGCTTGGTTAGCGGGAGGGCCAATGAGCAGTTCTTC. Translating it yields CASSLVSGRANEQFF. Filled out from reference TRBV7-9 and TRBJ2-1, the complete variable domain reads DTGVSQNPRHKITKRGQNVTFRCDPISEHNRLYWYRQTLGQGPEFLTYFQNEAQLEKSRLLSDRFSAERPKGSFSTLEIQRTEQGDSAMYLCASSLVSGRANEQFFGPGTRLTVL.

The rearrangement links TRBV7-2 to TRBJ2-1; no firm D call. V was cut by 0 bases and J by 12 bases, with 15 bases left in between. The CDR3 is 14 residues long. Germline CDR1 is SGHTA and CDR2 is FQGNSA. The CDR3 loop reads CASSLAFHGRGQFF. As DNA, the CDR3 is TGTGCCAGCAGCTTAGCGTTTCACGGAAGAGGGCAGTTCTTC.

This clonotype was detected only once. The rearrangement links TRBV4-2 to TRBJ2-3, with unresolved D. V shed 1 base and J shed 3 bases, with 14 bases lying between them. CDR1 is LGHNA and CDR2 is YNFKEQ in the germline V gene. The CDR3 extends over 16 amino acids. CDR3 DNA sequence: TGTGCCAGCAGCCAAGGGCTAGTCGGTTTAACAGATACGCAGTATTTT. It is translated as CASSQGLVGLTDTQYF.

A remark on this clonotype: Sequence at one end of the junction differs from germline and may be a read error. The chain joins TRBV18 to TRBJ2-1; D gene unclear. The germline V gene has CDR1 KGHSH and CDR2 LQKENI. This CDR3 spans 14 amino acids. CDR3 nucleotides: TGTGCCCGCTCACCCGAGGATTCTTACAATGAGCAGTTCTTC. This sequence encodes CARSPEDSYNEQFF. The full variable domain, its missing parts supplied by reference TRBV18 and TRBJ2-1, is NAGVMQNPRHLVRRRGQEARLRCSPMKGHSHVYWYRQLPEEGLKFMVYLQKENIIDESGMPKERFSAEFPKEGPSILRIQQVVRGDSAAYFCARSPEDSYNEQFFGPGTRLTVL.

This sequence joins TRBV28 and TRBJ1-6, with TRBD1 matching 7 bases. The trim removed 6 bases at V and 6 bases at J, leaving 5 bases unmatched. The germline V gene encodes CDR1 MDHEN and CDR2 SYDVKM. CDR3 size: 14 residues. CDR3 amino acids: CASSRDSLNSPLHF. Written as DNA, the CDR3 is TGTGCCAGCAGCCGGGACAGCCTTAATTCACCCCTCCACTTT. The entire variable domain, with the rest obtained from reference TRBV28 and TRBJ1-6, is as follows: DVKVTQSSRYLVKRTGEKVFLECVQDMDHENMFWYRQDPGLGLRLIYFSYDVKMKEKGDIPEGYSVSREKKERFSLILESASTNQTSMYLCASSRDSLNSPLHFGNGTRLTVT.

This clonotype was counted once. This chain joins TRBV29-1 and TRBJ2-3, with D hard to call. The CDR3 is 11 residues long. The germline V gene encodes CDR1 SQVTM and CDR2 ANQGSEA. V was pared by 4 bases and J by 3 bases, with 5 bases between. The CDR3 DNA sequence: TGCAGCGTTGCGGAAACAGATACGCAGTATTTT. This codes for CSVAETDTQYF.

Sample share makes this clonotype medium-sized. The chain uses TRBV20-1 and TRBJ2-1, with TRBD1 identical over 7 bases. With V trimmed by 5 bases and J by 13 bases, 8 bases remained unmatched. CDR3 length equals 11 residues. From germline, CDR1 is DFQATT and CDR2 SNEGSKA (reference sequence). As DNA, the CDR3 is TGCAGTGCTCCGACAGGGTTTGAACAGTTCTTC. This encodes CSAPTGFEQFF.

A remark on this clonotype: It is likely a read error, because the conserved phenylalanine at the end of the CDR3 is missing. V usage is TRBV12-3 or TRBV12-4 and J usage is TRBJ2-3; 7 positions agree with TRBD1. With 3 bases clipped from V and 3 bases from J, the junction kept 3 bases outside the gene matches. This CDR3 comprises 14 residues. CDR3 DNA: TGTGCCAGCAGTTTGGGACAGAAGACAGATACGCAGTATTCT. As protein: CASSLGQKTDTQYS.

This clonotype was seen a handful of times. The V gene is TRBV20-1, the J gene TRBJ2-7; D is uncertain. The germline V gene has CDR1 DFQATT and CDR2 SNEGSKA (reference sequence). The length of the CDR3 is 12 residues. V lost 2 bases, J lost 0 bases, and 5 bases lay in between. The CDR3: CSARTVSYEQYF. For the CDR3, the DNA is TGCAGTGCTAGAACGGTCTCCTACGAGCAGTACTTC.

This clonotype appeared a few times. The gene calls are TRBV7-9 and TRBJ2-1, with D uncertain. Trimming left V 6 bases short and J 9 bases short, with 12 bases between. This CDR3 contains 12 residues. The V gene's germline CDR1 is SEHNR and CDR2 FQNEAQ (reference sequence). The CDR3 region has the DNA TGTGCCAGCAGACTAACGTCGGGTGAGCAGTTCTTC. Translated: CASRLTSGEQFF.

This chain joins TRBV5-1 and TRBJ1-5, with D maybe TRBD1 (6 bases). The CDR3 loop spans 14 amino acids. In germline, CDR1 is SGHRS, CDR2 YFSETQ. Trimming took off 0 bases at V and 4 bases at J, with 8 bases between the two ends. The CDR3 coding sequence is TGCGCCAGCAGCTTGGGGACAGCTAATCAGCCCCAGCATTTT. Its translation: CASSLGTANQPQHF.

This clonotype appeared a single time. This chain connects TRBV20-1 to TRBJ2-2; D is unresolved. Germline-derived CDR1 and CDR2 are DFQATT and SNEGSKA (reference sequence). The CDR3 is made up of 13 amino acids. Deletions cut 3 bases from V and 4 bases from J, with 9 bases between. CDR3 nucleotide sequence: TGCAGTGCTAGGTCCGCCGGCACCGGGGAGCTGTTTTTT. Residues: CSARSAGTGELFF.

This clonotype was seen at least ten times. This chain uses TRBV20-1 with TRBJ2-3, with a possible D match to TRBD2 (7 bases). V lost 6 bases and J lost 3, with 16 bases in between. The V gene's germline CDR1 is DFQATT and CDR2 SNEGSKA (reference sequence). The CDR3 is 14 amino acids. As DNA, the CDR3 is TGCAGTGCCCTCCGGGGGCGGGGGACAGATACGCAGTATTTT. This sequence encodes CSALRGRGTDTQYF.

The V call is TRBV13, the J call TRBJ2-1, with D unclear. The V gene lost 6 bases and the J gene lost 0 bases, with 9 bases spanning the gap. The CDR3 length is 14 residues. Per the germline V gene, CDR1 is PRHDT and CDR2 is FYEKMQ (reference sequence). CDR3 coding DNA: TGTGCCAGCAGGTCCACGAGCTCCTACAATGAGCAGTTCTTC. Protein: CASRSTSSYNEQFF.

The rearrangement uses TRBV6-5 and TRBJ2-5, with 8 bases identical to TRBD1. This CDR3 contains 15 residues. Germline values: CDR1 MNHEY, CDR2 SVGAGI. V lost 4 bases, J lost 5 bases, and 9 bases stayed unmatched. CDR3 DNA: TGTGCCAGCAGTTCCCCGGACAGGGTAGGGGAGACCCAGTACTTC. It yields the protein CASSSPDRVGETQYF.

A note on this clonotype: This could be a read error, since a much larger clone is one nucleotide away. The CDR3 region is CAGRVQEGSSYNEQFF. The DNA for the CDR3 is TGTGCCGGCAGGGTTCAAGAGGGAAGCTCCTACAATGAGCAGTTCTTC. The chain joins TRBV12-3 or TRBV12-4 to TRBJ2-1; D may correspond to TRBD1 or TRBD2 (5 bases each). There are 16 residues in the CDR3.

Judged by abundance, this clonotype is medium-sized. The chain uses TRBV10-3 and TRBJ1-2; TRBD1 matches at 7 bases. CDR3 length: 15 amino acids. The germline V gene encodes CDR1 ENHRY and CDR2 SYGVKD. V dropped 4 bases and J dropped 2; count of bases not matched to a gene: 7. The CDR3 DNA follows: TGTGCCATCAGTGCGGCACAGGGGATAAACTATGGCTACACCTTC. This codes for CAISAAQGINYGYTF.

By sample fraction, this clonotype is medium-sized (0.01 to 0.1%). The rearrangement joins TRBV7-2 to TRBJ2-2; D unresolved. Germline-derived CDR1 and CDR2 are SGHTA and FQGNSA. The V and J ends lost 3 bases and 8 bases respectively, with 10 bases between them. The CDR3 is 13 residues long. The CDR3 DNA reads TGTGCCAGCAGCTTTGTGGGTGGGGGGGAGCTGTTTTTT. Amino acids: CASSFVGGGELFF.

This clonotype was seen more than once but under ten times. V usage is TRBV20-1 and J usage is TRBJ1-1; no definite D call. V was pared by 6 bases and J by 0 bases, with 5 bases between. This CDR3 comprises 11 residues. Germline CDR1 reads DFQATT; CDR2 reads SNEGSKA (reference sequence). CDR3 region: CSAVLNTEAFF. The CDR3, as DNA: TGCAGTGCCGTCCTGAACACTGAAGCTTTCTTT.

In its sample, this clonotype was seen a few times. This chain links TRBV29-1 with TRBJ2-3, with 8 bases fitting TRBD1. From germline, CDR1 is SQVTM and CDR2 ANQGSEA. This CDR3 spans 14 amino acids. With V trimmed by 2 bases and J by 3 bases, 4 bases remained unmatched. The CDR3 DNA reads as TGCAGCGTTGAAAAAGGACAGGGTACAGATACGCAGTATTTT. Encoded protein: CSVEKGQGTDTQYF.

This clonotype has just a few counts. The gene calls are TRBV7-6 and TRBJ2-2; D gene uncertain. Germline V gene lookup returns CDR1 SGHVS and CDR2 FNYEAQ. The V and J ends lost 1 base and 4 bases respectively, with 13 bases between them. The CDR3 sequence is 16 residues long. The CDR3 coding sequence is TGTGCCAGCAGCTTAGTGTTAGGCTTACCCACCGGGGAGCTGTTTTTT. It codes for CASSLVLGLPTGELFF.

This clonotype appeared a few times. The V call is TRBV7-9, the J call TRBJ2-6; D gene uncertain. The CDR3 is 15 amino acids. The ends were cut back, 5 bases at V and 4 bases at J, with 12 bases in the middle. CDR1 is SEHNR, CDR2 FQNEAQ, per germline (reference sequence). The CDR3 sequence: CASSPRVSGANVLTF. CDR3 coding DNA: TGTGCCAGCAGCCCTCGGGTGAGCGGGGCCAACGTCCTGACTTTC. Variable domain in full (rest from reference TRBV7-9 and TRBJ2-6): DTGVSQNPRHKITKRGQNVTFRCDPISEHNRLYWYRQTLGQGPEFLTYFQNEAQLEKSRLLSDRFSAERPKGSFSTLEIQRTEQGDSAMYLCASSPRVSGANVLTFGAGSRLTVL.

V is TRBV7-2 and J is TRBJ2-2, with D unclear. The CDR3 covers 15 residues. Trimming cost V 1 base and J 5 bases, with 11 bases left between them. The germline V gene has CDR1 SGHTA and CDR2 FQGNSA. Here the CDR3 reads CASSLEAVSTGELFF. The CDR3 region has the DNA TGTGCCAGCAGCTTAGAGGCTGTATCTACCGGGGAGCTGTTTTTT.

The chain is built from TRBV7-9 and TRBJ1-2, with D possibly matching TRBD1 (6 bases). Trimming left V 5 bases short and J 8 bases short, with 18 bases between. CDR3 length: 14 residues. The V gene's germline CDR1 is SEHNR and CDR2 FQNEAQ (reference sequence). The CDR3 DNA reads as TGTGCCAGCAGCCCTGGTGGGGGCGGGTACGGCTACACCTTC. Protein sequence: CASSPGGGGYGYTF.

V is TRBV13 and J is TRBJ2-1; D might be TRBD1 or TRBD2, each matching 5 bases. The CDR3 totals 14 residues. V lost 7 bases to trimming and J lost 12 bases, with 22 bases between them. Germline-derived CDR1 and CDR2 are PRHDT and FYEKMQ (reference sequence). This chain's CDR3 is CASKRDRGQQGQFF. Here the CDR3 DNA reads TGTGCCAGCAAGAGGGACCGAGGCCAACAAGGGCAGTTCTTC. The whole variable domain, remainder taken from reference TRBV13 and TRBJ2-1, is AAGVIQSPRHLIKEKRETATLKCYPIPRHDTVYWYQQGPGQDPQFLISFYEKMQSDKGSIPDRFSAQQFSDYHSELNMSSLELGDSALYFCASKRDRGQQGQFFGPGTRLTVL.

At least ten counts were recorded for this clonotype. The gene calls are TRBV24-1 and TRBJ1-4; tentative D call: TRBD1 (5 bases). Looked up from germline, CDR1 is KGHDR and CDR2 is SFDVKD. The CDR3 runs 13 residues. V was pared by 3 bases and J by 8 bases, with 9 bases between. This CDR3 is CATSDRWGEKLFF. The CDR3 DNA is TGTGCCACCAGTGATCGATGGGGGGAAAAACTGTTTTTT.

The chain carries TRBV6-2 or TRBV6-3 and TRBJ2-3; D gene uncertain. Per the germline V gene, CDR1 is MNHEY and CDR2 is SVGEGT. Trimming left V 2 bases short and J 3 bases short, with 9 bases between. There are 14 residues in the CDR3. CDR3 in amino acids: CASSYGQETDTQYF. The CDR3, as DNA: TGTGCCAGCAGTTACGGTCAGGAGACAGATACGCAGTATTTT.

This clonotype was seen only a few times. V and J are TRBV29-1 and TRBJ1-1, with 10 bases identical to TRBD1. The CDR3 consists of 17 residues. With 7 bases clipped from V and 1 base from J, the junction kept 15 bases outside the gene matches. The V gene's germline CDR1 is SQVTM and CDR2 ANQGSEA. CDR3 nucleotides: TGCAGCGCTAACACCCTGGGGGACAGGGGTAGGAACACTGAAGCTTTCTTT. It encodes CSANTLGDRGRNTEAFF. The entire variable domain, with the rest obtained from reference TRBV29-1 and TRBJ1-1, is as follows: SAVISQKPSRDICQRGTSLTIQCQVDSQVTMMFWYRQQPGQSLTLIATANQGSEATYESGFVIDKFPISRPNLTFSTLTVSNMSPEDSSIYLCSANTLGDRGRNTEAFFGQGTRLTVV.

V gene TRBV5-6 combines with J gene TRBJ1-6; no firm D call. This CDR3 has 15 amino acids. In germline, CDR1 is SGHDT, CDR2 YYEEEE. Trimming pared 0 bases from V and 9 bases from J, leaving 13 bases between. This CDR3 reads CASSLGSEGRSPLHF. CDR3 DNA sequence: TGTGCCAGCAGCTTGGGGTCGGAAGGACGTTCACCCCTCCACTTT.

The chain joins TRBV12-3 or TRBV12-4 to TRBJ2-2; 13 bases agree with TRBD2. V trimming: 9 bases; J trimming: 4 bases; junction bases outside the gene matches: 2. The CDR3 is made up of 14 amino acids. CDR3 nucleotides: TGTGCCAGTCGGACTAGCGGGAGCACCGGGGAGCTGTTTTTT. Amino acids: CASRTSGSTGELFF.